This T cell receptor beta chain was identified during a study of a mutant IDH1 vaccine in newly diagnosed glioma. On the study more broadly: Treatment recipients were approximately 62% male and around 40% female, and their mean age was around 37 years. Patients were pretreated with radiotherapy, temozolomide, or both, mostly both. Findings of the study overall: It seemed that pseudoprogression was not linked to changes in the top peripheral T cell clonotypes.

In regard to this clone: Its antigen remains unknown.

The length of the CDR3 is 16 residues. After removal of 3 bases from V and 1 base from J, the junction contained 9 bases not matched to a gene. Germline V CDR1 and CDR2: SGHDT, YYEEEE. Time point in this sample: baseline, week 1 (first vaccination visit). Treatment specified: pre-vaccination baseline after standard-of-care therapy. The astrocytomas were IDH1-mutant, ATRX-negative, and WHO grade 3 or 4. Using immunoSEQ multiplex PCR, the repertoire was profiled, and TCRdb retains in-frame clones only, with some absent. The table records about 34,000 clones, about three quarters of them present only once.

The chain combines TRBV5-6 with TRBJ1-1, with 7 bases that match TRBD1. The sample in question was peripheral blood mononuclear cells (PBMCs), obtained from a glioma patient treated with radiotherapy, temozolomide or both. This sequence originates from a man aged 45-60 years with glioma. Some clones in this sample may be carry-over from other donors' samples. CDR3 protein: CASSSGTELSNTEAFF. Written as DNA, the CDR3 is TGTGCCAGCAGCTCTGGGACAGAACTTTCGAACACTGAAGCTTTCTTT.